This T cell receptor (beta chain) was captured by sequencing in a study of post-analysis software for immune sequencing data. Study-level results: Elevated frequency relative to controls characterized roughly five TRBV segments in patients, TRBV5-6, TRBV5-1 and TRBV20-1 among them.

Only a few counts were recorded for this clonotype. No antigen is known for it. Unmatched junction bases numbered 4, after V lost 6 bases and J lost 1 base. Germline V gene data show CDR1 as DFQATT and CDR2 as SNEGSKA (reference sequence). The CDR3 has 13 residues. Sequencing libraries made from TCR beta cDNA carried unique molecular identifiers. Using its own MiXCR run on the PCR reads, TCRdb lists one record per CDR3 protein. Found here are hundreds of thousands of distinct CDR3 sequences, just under 30% of them singletons; the top ten hold 0.56%. This clonotype was obtained from a girl aged 5-17 years with multiple sclerosis. The J gene is TRBJ2-5, the V gene TRBV20-1, with 8 bases fitting TRBD2. Material for sequencing was blood. The CDR3 reads CSASAGAQETQYF. The CDR3 DNA follows: TGCAGTGCGTCAGCGGGGGCCCAAGAGACCCAGTACTTC.